This record covers a single T cell receptor beta chain. Sequenced by immunoSEQ multiplex PCR; TCRdb stores in-frame clones only, minus some. The sample comprises about 69,000 clones, 84% of which are singletons, and approximately 8.7% rests with the top ten. The CDR3 has 18 amino acids. V lost 1 base to trimming and J lost 4 bases; unmatched junction nucleotides: 7. The germline gives CDR1 MGHRA, CDR2 YSYEKL. The source of the sample is a study of OX40 agonist ivuxolimab in advanced cancers. Sequencing used CD4+ or CD8+ T cells sorted from blood, obtained in a trial of the OX40 agonist ivuxolimab. The J gene is TRBJ2-2, the V gene TRBV4-1, with 12 positions matching TRBD2. The clonotype originates from an adult with an advanced solid tumor such as melanoma, head and neck, liver or kidney cancer. The CDR3 is CASSQGLAGEMVTGELFF. CDR3 coding DNA: TGCGCCAGCAGCCAAGGACTAGCGGGAGAGATGGTCACCGGGGAGCTGTTTTTT.